This T cell receptor beta chain was retrieved from a study of vaccination effects on CD4 cells after COVID-19. Sequencing in the ViraFEST assay came after antigen-specific CD4+ T cells had been expanded with viral peptide pools, which were used to stimulate PBMC. At the end of roughly ten days of culture, CD4+ T cells were isolated. The CDR3 is 16 residues long. V shed 4 bases and J 0 bases; nucleotides not matched to a gene: 5. Germline V gene sequence: CDR1 PRHDT, CDR2 FYEKMQ (reference sequence). As for this clone: Its target is unknown.

The assay was immunoSEQ multiplex PCR, and TCRdb's table has in-frame clones only and misses some. Among tens of thousands of clones listed, roughly four fifths were seen once. General study points: Late post-vaccination samples showed marked contraction of infection- and vaccine-induced clones.

This TCR derives from a human donor who received a COVID-19 vaccine. The material was CD4+ T cells from PBMCs cultured with HCoV-229E spike peptides, obtained before COVID-19 vaccination. V and J are TRBV13 and TRBJ1-4; 7 nucleotides agree with TRBD1. For the CDR3, the DNA is TGTGCCAGCAGCTCCCAGGGGGAAGCAACTAATGAAAAACTGTTTTTT. This gives the protein CASSSQGEATNEKLFF.